The 15 T cell receptor beta chains below come from one sample, sequenced in a study of PD-1 blockade in classical Hodgkin lymphoma. The protocol was immunoSEQ multiplex PCR, while the TCRdb copy is restricted to in-frame clones and leaves out a portion. The sample has around 9,900 clones, about 94% seen once; the top ten hold around 14%. Relapses following autologous stem cell transplantation were seen in all patients, with brentuximab vedotin exposure varying. The input for sequencing was peripheral blood mononuclear cells (PBMCs), taken at baseline. The receptor source for this set is a human donor with classical Hodgkin lymphoma.

This clone is a singleton in its sample. The rearrangement links TRBV5-1 to TRBJ2-7; TRBD1 matches 8 bases. Trimming cost V 3 bases and J 2 bases; bases outside gene matches: 4. This CDR3 spans 14 amino acids. Germline CDR1 is SGHRS and CDR2 is YFSETQ. For the CDR3, the DNA is TGCGCCAGCAGCTCGGGGACAGGAGCCTACGAGCAGTACTTC. Translation: CASSSGTGAYEQYF.

The chain uses TRBV2 and TRBJ2-3; unclear D gene. Per the germline V gene, CDR1 is SNHLY and CDR2 is FYNNEI. The CDR3 spans 12 residues. V dropped 4 bases and J dropped 2 bases, with 4 bases sitting between them. The CDR3 bases are TGTGCCAGCAGTGTTTCCACAGATACGCAGTATTTT. It is translated as CASSVSTDTQYF.

The chain has TRBV20-1 and TRBJ2-7; D is unclear. The V and J ends lost 1 base and 3 bases respectively, with 4 bases between them. Germline V gene data show CDR1 as DFQATT and CDR2 as SNEGSKA (reference sequence). The CDR3 is 11 amino acids. The CDR3 DNA sequence: TGCAGTGCTAGAGTGGACTACGAGCAGTACTTC. Translated: CSARVDYEQYF.

V gene TRBV30 combines with J gene TRBJ2-7, with 7 bases aligning to TRBD1. Germline values: CDR1 GTSNPN, CDR2 SVGIG (reference sequence). This CDR3 spans 11 amino acids. For the CDR3, the DNA is TGTGCTTGGGACAGCTCCTACGAGCAGTACTTC. Amino acid sequence: CAWDSSYEQYF.

The V and J genes are TRBV5-1 and TRBJ1-5; maybe TRBD1 (5 bases). The germline gives CDR1 SGHRS, CDR2 YFSETQ. The CDR3 loop spans 13 amino acids. Trimming pared 2 bases from V and 6 bases from J, leaving 9 bases between. This CDR3 reads CASSFEGSQPQHF. The DNA of the CDR3 is TGCGCCAGCAGCTTTGAGGGGAGTCAGCCCCAGCATTTT.

The chain is built from TRBV6-5 and TRBJ1-6, with D unclear. The CDR3 totals 12 residues. Germline V lookup: CDR1 MNHEY, CDR2 SVGAGI. Trimming pared 9 bases from V and 10 bases from J, leaving 13 bases between. Here the CDR3 reads CASGGFKSPLHF. Written as DNA, the CDR3 is TGTGCCAGTGGAGGGTTTAAATCACCCCTCCACTTT.

The chain carries TRBV5-1 and TRBJ1-1; D remains ambiguous. CDR1 and CDR2 (germline): SGHRS, YFSETQ. Trimming left V 4 bases short and J 1 base short, with 20 bases between. The CDR3 runs to 17 residues. The CDR3 nucleotides read TGCGCCAGCAGCCTGGGAGTACCCATGCTAGGGAACACTGAAGCTTTCTTT. Encoded protein: CASSLGVPMLGNTEAFF.

The V call is TRBV27, the J call TRBJ2-1; TRBD2 agrees at 8 bases. This CDR3 has 15 residues. The junction had 8 bases not matched to a gene; V was cut back by 7 bases and J by 3 bases. CDR1 and CDR2 from the germline V gene are MNHEY and SMNVEV (reference sequence). The CDR3 protein is CASIKGTSLYNEQFF. The CDR3 DNA sequence: TGTGCCAGCATAAAAGGGACTAGTCTCTACAATGAGCAGTTCTTC.

V is TRBV7-9 and J is TRBJ2-1; TRBD2 aligns across 10 bases. Germline lookup yields CDR1 SEHNR and CDR2 FQNEAQ (reference sequence). This CDR3 comprises 16 residues. Trimming cost V 6 bases and J 9 bases; bases outside gene matches: 14. CDR3 residues: CASRPRPGLARSEQFF. CDR3 DNA sequence: TGTGCCAGCAGGCCTCGGCCGGGACTAGCGAGGTCTGAGCAGTTCTTC.

The chain links TRBV30 to TRBJ2-3; 10 nucleotides align to TRBD2. Losses at the gene ends were 8 bases for V and 1 base for J; bases not matched to a gene: 6. The CDR3 contains 14 residues. The germline gives CDR1 GTSNPN, CDR2 SVGIG (reference sequence). CDR3: CALTGTSGTDTQYF. The DNA of the CDR3 is TGTGCCCTAACCGGGACTAGCGGCACAGATACGCAGTATTTT.

J is TRBJ2-5 and V is TRBV5-1, with TRBD1 matching over 7 bases. The germline gives CDR1 SGHRS, CDR2 YFSETQ. Trimming took 3 bases from V and 3 from J; bases not matched to a gene: 2. This CDR3 has 13 residues. CDR3 sequence: CASSSQGEETQYF. The DNA for the CDR3 is TGCGCCAGCAGCTCCCAGGGGGAAGAGACCCAGTACTTC.

This chain uses TRBV5-1 with TRBJ2-7; 11 bases line up with TRBD2. The CDR3 length is 23 residues. V was pared by 2 bases and J by 3 bases, with 28 bases of the junction left unmatched. Looked up from germline, CDR1 is SGHRS and CDR2 is YFSETQ. The CDR3 region is CASSFDGGQGTSGRMDRFYEQYF. The CDR3 DNA is TGCGCCAGCAGCTTCGATGGTGGCCAGGGGACTAGCGGCCGTATGGACCGTTTCTACGAGCAGTACTTC. The variable domain in full, completed from reference TRBV5-1 and TRBJ2-7, reads KAGVTQTPRYLIKTRGQQVTLSCSPISGHRSVSWYQQTPGQGLQFLFEYFSETQRNKGNFPGRFSGRQFSNSRSEMNVSTLELGDSALYLCASSFDGGQGTSGRMDRFYEQYFGPGTRLTVT.

This clone was seen once. The chain employs TRBV5-1 and TRBJ2-7; D is uncertain. Trimming shortened V by 0 bases and J by 0 bases, and 10 bases separated the two germline ends. The CDR3 runs to 15 residues. Germline values: CDR1 SGHRS, CDR2 YFSETQ. The CDR3 nucleotides read TGCGCCAGCAGCTTGGTGGCAGGCCACTCCTACGAGCAGTACTTC. Protein: CASSLVAGHSYEQYF.

The chain combines TRBV6-6 with TRBJ1-1; D is ambiguous. Trimming stripped 8 bases from V and 1 base from J, with 11 bases between. The CDR3 has 13 residues. Germline lookup yields CDR1 MNHNY and CDR2 SVGAGI (reference sequence). This CDR3 is CASVPGWNTEAFF. The CDR3 DNA reads as TGTGCCAGCGTCCCCGGGTGGAACACTGAAGCTTTCTTT.

V usage is TRBV5-1 and J usage is TRBJ2-2, with D possibly being TRBD2 (5 bases). The V end lost 6 bases, the J end lost 1 base, and 13 bases lay between the germline ends. The CDR3 is made up of 15 amino acids. Germline CDR1 SGHRS, CDR2 YFSETQ. The CDR3 nucleotides are TGCGCCAGCAAACCGACTACCCAGAACACCGGGGAGCTGTTTTTT. Translated: CASKPTTQNTGELFF.